The following is a T cell receptor beta chain sequence with its context. Its antigen is not known. CDR3 length: 15 residues. Germline loops: CDR1 MNHEY, CDR2 SMNVEV (reference sequence). The V gene lost 5 bases and the J gene lost 5 bases, with 16 bases spanning the gap. The source of the sample is a study of shared clonotypes between healthy human individuals. On the study more broadly: The plates for each donor numbered three CD4 naive, three CD4 memory, two CD8 naive and one CD8 memory. Study outcomes and limitations: Unshared clonotypes carried lower generation probabilities than those common to all four donors.

Naive CD8 populations comprised CD45RO-negative cells positively selected for CCR7, excluding terminally differentiated effector memory CD45RA+ cells. Healthy adults negative for HIV, lacking recent acute infections or vaccinations, served as donors. The protocol was immunoSEQ multiplex PCR, while the TCRdb copy is restricted to in-frame clones and leaves out a portion. The repertoire includes about 2.2 million clones, 85% to 95% of them detected once, and around 1.7% sits in the top ten. Sequenced material: naive CD8+ T cells from PBMCs. The J gene is TRBJ1-5, the V gene TRBV27; D perhaps matches TRBD1 (5 bases). The source of this sequence is a man aged 18 to 29 in good health. Some clones in this sample may be carry-over from other donors' samples. Here the CDR3 DNA reads TGTGCCAGCAGTCTTACGACAGAAGGGTATCAGCCCCAGCATTTT. It encodes CASSLTTEGYQPQHF.